This T cell receptor (beta chain) was identified during a study of blood T cell repertoires in COVID-19 (dated by TCRdb to about 2020). Context from the whole study: Samples covering the acute and convalescent phases of COVID-19 were provided by collaborators in the United States, Italy and Spain. The prospective study material was composed of cDNA or gDNA derived from T cells, B-cell-depleted T cells, or PBMCs. Subjects who had been exposed to COVID-19, were actively infected with it, or had recovered from it provided the deeply sampled blood TCRbeta repertoires that made up the dataset. The repertoires were made available in a free public database intended to serve as a resource for research on the immune response to SARS-CoV-2. The samples were drawn from the first 160 participants of the ongoing ImmuneRACE study and from over 950 subjects provided by 6 global collaborators. Nearly every sample came with metadata listing a de-identified subject ID, COVID-19 status, age in years and sex. HLA class I and class II types, where available, came from metadata supplied by the sample provider rather than from assay-based typing. Results the study describes overall, beyond this receptor: Clinical and demographic metadata were provided uncurated, with the amount varying by source and participant.

Inclusive of the bounding cysteine and phenylalanine, the CDR3 is 15 residues long. The only DNA kept is the CDR3, 45 bases in frame from the first base. The germline V gene (reference sequence) gives CDR1 as MNHEY and CDR2 as SMNVEV. Trimming takes 5 bases from V and 3 bases from J, and the germline ends sit 17 bases apart. As regards this clone: There is no known antigen for this receptor. Base qualities were left out, and no much larger clone turns up one base away.

TCRbeta CDR3 regions were amplified from genomic DNA by means of the immunoSEQ Assay, a bias-controlled multiplex PCR. The original methods were these. Nucleated cell counts per sample were estimated from amplification of reference gene primers within the assay. Sequence reads were collapsed and filtered to measure the absolute abundance of every unique TCRbeta CDR3 rearrangement. For each sample, productive Simpson clonality was calculated as the square root of Simpson's diversity index across productive rearrangements. TCRdb obtained this table from immuneACCESS and retained in-frame rearrangements with V and J assigned. These tables miss some clones; where compared with another copy, unresolved V genes account for less than half of the shortfall, and the remainder is unexplained. V, J and clone size are those of that table, while D and trimming were read from the DNA. The sample table contains 320,000 or so clones; only one count was recorded for roughly 90% of them. The ten top clones hold roughly 5.2% of the sample.

Participants in the prospective study were enrolled through a virtual design, were aged 18 to 89 years, and lived in fewer than 30 United States geographic areas. To assign participants to cohorts, the prospective study relied on clinical history that participants themselves reported in a screening survey and a study questionnaire. Recovered participants in ImmuneRACE Cohort 3 were defined by two consecutive negative NP/OP PCR tests, clearance by a healthcare professional, or resolution of symptoms. In the prospective study, whole blood, serum and a nasopharyngeal or oropharyngeal swab were collected from each participant by mobile phlebotomists. Over an approximately 2-month period, participants in the prospective study had the option of providing additional blood draws and questionnaires. Blood samples from the prospective study were shipped frozen or at room temperature prior to DNA extraction.

This clonotype originated in a man in his fifties or sixties who had recovered from COVID-19. The rearrangement joined TRBV27 to TRBJ2-7; TRBD2 could be the D gene, as 6 bases match. Input material: PBMCs or T cells enriched from blood (not recorded which). For the CDR3, the sequence is CASSPGTPFLYEQYF. At the DNA level, the sequence is TGTGCCAGCAGTCCCGGGACTCCTTTTCTCTACGAGCAGTACTTC.